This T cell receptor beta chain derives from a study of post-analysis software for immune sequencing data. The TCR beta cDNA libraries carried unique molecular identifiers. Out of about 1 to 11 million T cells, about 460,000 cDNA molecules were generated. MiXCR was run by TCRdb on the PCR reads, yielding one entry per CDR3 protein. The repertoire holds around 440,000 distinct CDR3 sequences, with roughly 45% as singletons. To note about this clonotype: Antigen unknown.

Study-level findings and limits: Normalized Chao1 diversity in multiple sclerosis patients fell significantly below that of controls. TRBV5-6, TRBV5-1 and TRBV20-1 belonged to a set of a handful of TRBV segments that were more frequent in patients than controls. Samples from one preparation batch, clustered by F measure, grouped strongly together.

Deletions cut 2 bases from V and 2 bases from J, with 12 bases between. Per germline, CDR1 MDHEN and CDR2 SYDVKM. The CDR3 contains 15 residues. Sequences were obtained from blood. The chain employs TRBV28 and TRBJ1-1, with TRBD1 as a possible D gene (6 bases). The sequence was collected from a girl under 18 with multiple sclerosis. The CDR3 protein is CASSLLGTPNTEAFF. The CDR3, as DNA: TGTGCCAGCAGTTTACTCGGGACACCAAACACTGAAGCTTTCTTT.